Each of the 9 T cell receptor beta chains below was sequenced from the same sample in a study of patients and donors after allogeneic stem cell transplantation. TCRdb reprocessed the RT-PCR reads via MiXCR and lists one record per CDR3 protein. The sample lists over 130,000 distinct CDR3 sequences; 30% to 45% were seen once. The sample taken for sequencing was blood, either unsorted or a sorted T cell fraction (not recorded which). These receptors were collected from a human donor who was either an allogeneic HSCT recipient or a stem cell or donor lymphocyte infusion donor (not recorded which). It is not recorded whose cells these are; they may come from a transplant donor.

The chain has TRBV5-5 and TRBJ2-3; D may be TRBD1 (5 bases). CDR3 length: 15 amino acids. The V gene lost 4 bases and the J gene lost 6 bases, with 18 bases spanning the gap. Germline lookup yields CDR1 SGHKS and CDR2 YYEKEE (reference sequence). The CDR3 spells CASSHTGSPGDTQYF. DNA of the CDR3: TGTGCCAGCAGCCATACAGGTTCTCCCGGGGATACGCAGTATTTT.

This chain links TRBV6-2 or TRBV6-3 with TRBJ1-1; D uncertain. The germline CDR1 and CDR2 sequences are MNHEY and SVGEGT. Trimming pared 0 bases from V and 11 bases from J, leaving 10 bases between. This CDR3 is 12 amino acids long. The CDR3 DNA reads as TGTGCCAGCAGTTACTCGAATGGGAGGGCTTTCTTT. Amino acids: CASSYSNGRAFF.

V and J are TRBV29-1 and TRBJ1-1; D may be TRBD1 (6 bases). The CDR3 totals 11 residues. Per germline, CDR1 SQVTM and CDR2 ANQGSEA. Trimming removed 8 bases from V and 4 bases from J, with 11 bases in between. CDR3 sequence (DNA): TGCAGCTTCAGGGGCAGCACTGAAGCTTTCTTT. Residues: CSFRGSTEAFF.

V and J are TRBV5-1 and TRBJ1-3, with TRBD1 matching 9 bases. This CDR3 contains 19 residues. Germline assignment: CDR1 SGHRS and CDR2 YFSETQ. The J segment lost 0 bases and the V segment lost 4 bases, leaving 14 bases of the junction unmatched. CDR3 region: CASSTGQGTTFSSGNTIYF. The CDR3 DNA follows: TGCGCCAGCAGCACTGGACAGGGGACAACGTTTAGCTCTGGAAACACCATATATTTT.

This chain's CDR3 is CSARSGGSYEQYF. The DNA for the CDR3 is TGCAGTGCTCGTAGCGGGGGTTCCTACGAGCAGTACTTC. The rearrangement joins TRBV20-1 to TRBJ2-7; 9 nucleotides match TRBD2. Germline V gene data show CDR1 as DFQATT and CDR2 as SNEGSKA (reference sequence). V was pared by 5 bases and J by 1 base, with 3 bases of the junction left unmatched. The CDR3 extends over 13 amino acids.

This clonotype was counted only a few times. The V call is TRBV12-3 or TRBV12-4, the J call TRBJ1-2, with D maybe TRBD1 (6 bases). V was cut by 5 bases and J by 4 bases, with 14 bases left in between. The CDR3 consists of 14 residues. CDR3 in amino acids: CASSAAGQGYGYTF. In DNA form, the CDR3 reads TGTGCCAGCAGTGCGGCGGGACAAGGCTATGGCTACACCTTC.

The rearrangement links TRBV6-2 or TRBV6-3 to TRBJ2-3, with TRBD1 identical over 8 bases. The CDR3 has 18 amino acids. The J segment lost 1 base and the V segment lost 0 bases, leaving 9 bases of the junction unmatched. The germline V gene encodes CDR1 MNHEY and CDR2 SVGEGT. CDR3 amino acids: CASSYSRAGGAGTDTQYF. The CDR3 bases are TGTGCCAGCAGTTACTCGAGGGCAGGGGGCGCCGGCACAGATACGCAGTATTTT.

This clonotype was seen a handful of times. V is TRBV12-3 or TRBV12-4 and J is TRBJ2-3; D is possibly TRBD1 (5 bases). Trimming cost V 2 bases and J 0 bases, with 18 bases left between them. This CDR3 is built from 18 residues. CDR3 coding DNA: TGTGCCAGCAGTTTAAATAGAGGATACACAGGAAGCACAGATACGCAGTATTTT. It specifies CASSLNRGYTGSTDTQYF.

The chain recombines TRBV4-1 with TRBJ1-5, with D unresolved. Germline CDR1 is MGHRA and CDR2 is YSYEKL. The V gene lost 4 bases and the J gene lost 9 bases, with 22 bases spanning the gap. This CDR3 is 16 amino acids long. The CDR3 is CASSPQKAGGLRPQHF. The CDR3 DNA follows: TGCGCCAGCAGCCCTCAAAAGGCAGGCGGTCTCCGGCCCCAGCATTTT.